This TCR gamma chain was observed in a study of gamma delta lymphoproliferative disorders and STAT genes. Background on the study: Gamma-chain libraries were built from at least 50 ng of genomic DNA with the LymphoTrack Dx TCRG Assay. Study-wide findings and caveats: Most major patient clonotypes were shared with at least one healthy donor. Patient gamma repertoires clustered apart from healthy controls; delta did not.

This clone qualifies as large. Its target is unknown. No DNA is shown, since the ends of the CDR3 on it are uncertain; the CDR3 is the one TCRdb lists. The receptor sequences were amplified from genomic DNA of peripheral blood mononuclear cells. Age- and sex-matched healthy adult donors provided control blood. TCRdb called clones from the multiplex PCR reads again using CATT. The table records more than 750 gamma-chain clones, over 15% of them present only once. From its first to its last residue, the CDR3 has 17 amino acids. The V gene was identified as TRGV11, while no J gene was called. TRGV11 is an ORF, and what it does is uncertain. The sample comprised blood. The receptor was isolated from a human donor in good health. The CDR3: CTTVPAGLDSVEAFKIF.